This T cell receptor (beta chain) was obtained from a study of Tregs in tolerant kidney transplant recipients. The study's findings and limits: This study did not directly address biological reproducibility. Tregs expanded with activated donor B cells seemed most donor-specific. Validation in larger populations is needed because few patients were studied.

Data came from immunoSEQ multiplex PCR; TCRdb stores just in-frame clones and leaves some out. This table has 240,000 or so clones, about four fifths appearing once. The J segment lost 3 bases and the V segment lost 3 bases, leaving 5 bases of the junction unmatched. This CDR3 comprises 14 residues. CD4+CD25+CD127- Tregs, CD4+CD25- non-Tregs, CD4 and CD8 cells were sorted. Details on this clone: Antigen unknown.

The TCR was taken from a human donor in good health. The source material was CD4+ T cells from blood. This chain links TRBV5-7 with TRBJ1-2; 7 nucleotides match TRBD1. TRBV5-7 counts as an open reading frame of uncertain function. CDR3 coding DNA: TGTGCCAGCAGCTATAGACAGGGCCACTATGGCTACACCTTC. It codes for CASSYRQGHYGYTF.